This TCR beta chain was identified in a study of T cells in localized non-small cell lung cancer. The protocol was immunoSEQ multiplex PCR, while the TCRdb copy is restricted to in-frame clones and leaves out a portion. The sample has over 1,000 clones; 25% to 30% are singletons. Per the germline V gene, CDR1 is MNHGY and CDR2 is SAAAGT. J lost 1 base, V lost 2 bases, and 2 bases had no gene match. This CDR3 comprises 15 residues. Study conclusions and caveats: It was uninvolved adjacent lung that showed the highest T cell clonality, exceeding tumor. Within adjacent lung there appeared a median approximately 60 of the top 100 tumor clones. Tumor samples were not multi-region, leaving intratumor heterogeneity unexcluded.

This clone was seen only a few times. Its antigen is not known. The sample here was lung tumor tissue, taken before any cancer treatment. The gene calls are TRBV6-8 and TRBJ2-5, with 9 bases identical to TRBD2. The TCR comes from a female donor aged 60 or older with stage III squamous cell lung carcinoma. The CDR3 sequence: CASSYAGGLQETQYF. For the CDR3, the DNA is TGTGCCAGCAGTTACGCGGGAGGGCTCCAAGAGACCCAGTACTTC.